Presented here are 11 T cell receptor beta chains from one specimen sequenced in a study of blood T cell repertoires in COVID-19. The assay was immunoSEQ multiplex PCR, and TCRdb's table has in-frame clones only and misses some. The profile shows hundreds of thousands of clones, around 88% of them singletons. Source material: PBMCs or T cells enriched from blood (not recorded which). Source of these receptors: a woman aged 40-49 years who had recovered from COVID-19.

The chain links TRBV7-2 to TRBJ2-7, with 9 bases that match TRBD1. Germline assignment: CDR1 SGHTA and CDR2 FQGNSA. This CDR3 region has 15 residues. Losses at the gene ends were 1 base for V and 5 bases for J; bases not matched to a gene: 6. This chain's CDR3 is CASSLVGTGPHEQYF. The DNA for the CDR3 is TGTGCCAGCAGCTTAGTGGGGACAGGGCCCCACGAGCAGTACTTC. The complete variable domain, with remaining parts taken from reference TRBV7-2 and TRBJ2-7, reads GAGVSQSPSNKVTEKGKDVELRCDPISGHTALYWYRQSLGQGLEFLIYFQGNSAPDKSGLPSDRFSAERTGGSVSTLTIQRTQQEDSAVYLCASSLVGTGPHEQYFGPGTRLTVT.

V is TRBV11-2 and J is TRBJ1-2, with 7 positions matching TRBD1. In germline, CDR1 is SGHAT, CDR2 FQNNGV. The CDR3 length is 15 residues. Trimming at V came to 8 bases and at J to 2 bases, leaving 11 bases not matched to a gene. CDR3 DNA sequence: TGTGCCAGCGGACAAATACTGGGACAGAACTATGGCTACACCTTC. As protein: CASGQILGQNYGYTF.

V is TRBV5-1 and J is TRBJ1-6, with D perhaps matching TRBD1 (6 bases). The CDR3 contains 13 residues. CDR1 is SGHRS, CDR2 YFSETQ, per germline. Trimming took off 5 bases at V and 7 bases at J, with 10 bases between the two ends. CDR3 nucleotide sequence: TGCGCCAGCAGGAGGGACATAAATTCACCCCTCCACTTT. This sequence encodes CASRRDINSPLHF.

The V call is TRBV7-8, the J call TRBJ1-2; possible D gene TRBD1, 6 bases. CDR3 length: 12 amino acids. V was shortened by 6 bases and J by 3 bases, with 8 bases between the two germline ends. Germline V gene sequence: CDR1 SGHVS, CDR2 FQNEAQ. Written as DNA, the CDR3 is TGTGCCAGCAGGGCAGGGGACTATGGCTACACCTTC. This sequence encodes CASRAGDYGYTF.

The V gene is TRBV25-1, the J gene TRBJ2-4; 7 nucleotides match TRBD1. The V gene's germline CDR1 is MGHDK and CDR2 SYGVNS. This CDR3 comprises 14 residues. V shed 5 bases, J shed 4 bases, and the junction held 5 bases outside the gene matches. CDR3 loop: CASSPRDSKNIQYF. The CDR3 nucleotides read TGTGCCAGCAGTCCACGGGACAGTAAAAACATTCAGTACTTC. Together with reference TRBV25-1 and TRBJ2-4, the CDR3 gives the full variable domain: EADIYQTPRYLVIGTGKKITLECSQTMGHDKMYWYQQDPGMELHLIHYSYGVNSTEKGDLSSESTVSRIRTEHFPLTLESARPSHTSQYLCASSPRDSKNIQYFGAGTRLSVL.

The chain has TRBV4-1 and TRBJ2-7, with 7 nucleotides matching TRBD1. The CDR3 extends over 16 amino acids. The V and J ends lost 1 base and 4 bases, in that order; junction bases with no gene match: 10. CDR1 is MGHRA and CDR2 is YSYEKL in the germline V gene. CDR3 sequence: CASSQVYTGTVYEQYF. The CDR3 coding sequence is TGCGCCAGCAGCCAAGTCTATACCGGGACAGTTTACGAGCAGTACTTC.

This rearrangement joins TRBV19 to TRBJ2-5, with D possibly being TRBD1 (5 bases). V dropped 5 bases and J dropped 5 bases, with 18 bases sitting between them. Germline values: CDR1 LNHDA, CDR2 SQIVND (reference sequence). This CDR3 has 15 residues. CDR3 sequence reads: CASSPQGRASETQYF. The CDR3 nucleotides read TGTGCCAGTAGTCCCCAGGGCAGGGCTTCGGAGACCCAGTACTTC.

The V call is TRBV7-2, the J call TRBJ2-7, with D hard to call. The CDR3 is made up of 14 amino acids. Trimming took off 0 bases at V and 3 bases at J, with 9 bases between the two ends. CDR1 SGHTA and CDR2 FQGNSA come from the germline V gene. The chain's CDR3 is CASSLAVSLYEQYF. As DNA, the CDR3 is TGTGCCAGCAGCTTAGCCGTCTCCCTCTACGAGCAGTACTTC.

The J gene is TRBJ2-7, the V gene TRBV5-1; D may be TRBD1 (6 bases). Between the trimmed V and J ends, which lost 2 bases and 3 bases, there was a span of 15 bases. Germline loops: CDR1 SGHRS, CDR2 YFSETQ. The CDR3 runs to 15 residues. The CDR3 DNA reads TGCGCCAGCAGCTTTTTTCCAGGGGTGGGCTACGAGCAGTACTTC. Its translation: CASSFFPGVGYEQYF.

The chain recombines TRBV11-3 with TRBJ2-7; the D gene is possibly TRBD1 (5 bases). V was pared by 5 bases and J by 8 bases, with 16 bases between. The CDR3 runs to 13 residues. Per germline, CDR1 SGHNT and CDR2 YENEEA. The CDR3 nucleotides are TGTGCCAGCAGCCCAGGGTACGGTCGTAAGCAGTACTTC. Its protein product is CASSPGYGRKQYF.

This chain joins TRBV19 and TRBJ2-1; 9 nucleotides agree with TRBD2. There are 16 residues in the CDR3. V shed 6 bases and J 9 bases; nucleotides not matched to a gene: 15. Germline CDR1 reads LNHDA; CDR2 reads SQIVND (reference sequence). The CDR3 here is CASRPDSSGRGGEQFF. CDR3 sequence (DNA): TGTGCCAGTAGGCCGGACAGTAGCGGGAGAGGAGGTGAGCAGTTCTTC.